This T cell receptor beta chain derives from a study of CD8 T cells in ankylosing spondylitis. Study-wide findings and caveats: Within matched ankylosing spondylitis synovial fluid, disease-linked clones were reportedly significantly enriched.

The germline V gene has CDR1 MNHNS and CDR2 SASEGT. The CDR3 contains 15 residues. Unmatched junction bases numbered 6, after V lost 7 bases and J lost 4 bases. TCRdb re-called the 5' RACE reads with MiXCR, one entry per CDR3 protein. This table holds about 240,000 distinct CDR3 sequences, 8% to 10% found once. This clonotype has ten or more counts. Its antigen is still unknown. The clonotype originates from a female donor with ankylosing spondylitis or in good health (not recorded which). This chain connects TRBV6-1 to TRBJ2-6, with 8 positions matching TRBD2. Sequenced input: blood, either unsorted or a sorted T cell fraction (not recorded which). CDR3 amino acids: CASTGGGSGANVLTF. CDR3 DNA sequence: TGTGCCAGCACCGGGGGGGGATCCGGGGCCAACGTCCTGACTTTC.